This T cell receptor (beta chain) was sequenced in a study of cytomegalovirus exposure and HLA in healthy donors. The study, taken as a whole, reports: There were a few CMV-associated chains whose specificity for CMV antigens was confirmed in vitro. The study labeled approximately 150 TCR beta chains cytomegalovirus-associated.

The donors formed part of the roughly 120-subject validation cohort, distinct from the approximately 670-subject first cohort. The germline V gene encodes CDR1 LNHNV and CDR2 YYDKDF (reference sequence). With V trimmed by 4 bases and J by 4 bases, 8 bases remained unmatched. The CDR3 consists of 15 residues. Produced via immunoSEQ multiplex PCR; TCRdb's table is partial and in-frame only. The sample contains 180,000 or so clones, about nine tenths of which appear only once. About this clone: The antigen is undetermined.

The material sequenced was PBMCs. This sequence originates from a man aged 30-40 years in good health and CMV-seropositive. V and J are TRBV15 and TRBJ2-7, with 9 bases that match TRBD1. CDR3 residues: CATSNDPGQGYEQYF. CDR3 bases: TGTGCCACCAGCAACGATCCGGGACAGGGTTACGAGCAGTACTTC.